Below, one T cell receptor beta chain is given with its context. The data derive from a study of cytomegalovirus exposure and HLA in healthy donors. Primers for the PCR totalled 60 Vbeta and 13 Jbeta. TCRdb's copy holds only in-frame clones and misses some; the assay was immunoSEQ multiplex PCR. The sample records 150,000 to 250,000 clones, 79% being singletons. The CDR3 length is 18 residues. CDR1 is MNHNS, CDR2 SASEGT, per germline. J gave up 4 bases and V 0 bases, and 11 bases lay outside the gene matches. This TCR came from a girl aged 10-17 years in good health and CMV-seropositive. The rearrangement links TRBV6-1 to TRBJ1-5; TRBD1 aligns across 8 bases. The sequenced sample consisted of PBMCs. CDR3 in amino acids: CASSEAVWGTGKNQPQHF. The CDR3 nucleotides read TGTGCCAGCAGTGAAGCGGTTTGGGGGACAGGCAAGAATCAGCCCCAGCATTTT.